This paragraph reports one T cell receptor (beta chain). Its antigen is still unknown. The CDR3 contains 14 residues. CDR1 is SGHRS, CDR2 YFSETQ, per germline. V was cut by 0 bases and J by 2 bases, with 9 bases left in between. The repertoire was sequenced with immunoSEQ multiplex PCR; TCRdb's copy has only in-frame clones and lacks some. The table records about 50,000 clones, about three quarters of them present only once. The sample is drawn from a study of a mutant IDH1 vaccine in newly diagnosed glioma. Time point indicated: week 5, during vaccination. The study gave 300 ug of mutant IDH1 20-mer peptide per vaccine dose, with topical imiquimod.

This sequence originates from a man between 50 and 59 years old with glioma. The material sequenced was PBMCs, taken from a glioma patient whose treatment included an IDH1 peptide vaccine. The rearrangement uses TRBV5-1 and TRBJ2-7; D unclear. CDR3 sequence reads: CASSLGPEAYEQYF. The CDR3, as DNA: TGCGCCAGCAGCTTGGGTCCGGAAGCCTACGAGCAGTACTTC.